Listed below are T cell receptor beta chains from one sample, sequenced in a study of T cells in Graves' hyperthyroidism and ophthalmopathy. One entry per CDR3 protein, called by TCRdb with MiXCR from the multiplex PCR reads. The table has about 200,000 distinct CDR3 sequences, approximately 20% seen once. Sequencing input: blood. These receptors were taken from a man aged 35 to 55 with Graves' hyperthyroidism. Each CDR3 is given with its conserved first and last residue. The D gene is left open where the match is weak. Clone size appears in some rows only: once, few, many, or a class for an expanded clone.

j_call: TRBJ1-1; clone_size: -; v_call: TRBV29-1; d_call: -; cdr3_aa: CSVILYVNTEAFF; cdr3_nt: TGCAGCGTTATCCTATACGTCAACACTGAAGCTTTCTTT
j_call: TRBJ1-3; clone_size: many; v_call: TRBV20-1; d_call: -; cdr3_aa: CSARQLGTYGNTIYF; cdr3_nt: TGCAGTGCTAGACAGCTCGGGACTTATGGAAACACCATATATTTT
j_call: TRBJ1-1; clone_size: many; v_call: TRBV11-3; d_call: TRBD1; cdr3_aa: CASSSRTGEAFF; cdr3_nt: TGTGCCAGCAGCTCCCGGACAGGGGAAGCTTTCTTT
j_call: TRBJ2-3; clone_size: many; v_call: TRBV7-2; d_call: -; cdr3_aa: CASSFWGPNTDTQYF; cdr3_nt: TGTGCCAGCAGCTTTTGGGGGCCCAACACAGATACGCAGTATTTT
j_call: TRBJ1-2; clone_size: many; v_call: TRBV6-1; d_call: -; cdr3_aa: CASSSAMGAEYGYTF; cdr3_nt: TGTGCCAGCAGTTCAGCAATGGGGGCGGAATATGGCTACACCTTC
j_call: TRBJ2-7; clone_size: few; v_call: TRBV20-1; d_call: -; cdr3_aa: CSAIMGFSEQYF; cdr3_nt: TGCAGTGCCATTATGGGGTTTAGCGAGCAGTACTTC
j_call: TRBJ2-1; clone_size: many; v_call: TRBV18; d_call: TRBD2; cdr3_aa: CASSPGTSGDNEQFF; cdr3_nt: TGTGCCAGCTCACCTGGGACTAGCGGGGACAATGAGCAGTTCTTC
j_call: TRBJ2-1; clone_size: many; v_call: TRBV7-3; d_call: -; cdr3_aa: CASSLLVGWEQFF; cdr3_nt: TGTGCCAGCAGCTTATTGGTCGGATGGGAGCAGTTCTTC
j_call: TRBJ1-2; clone_size: many; v_call: TRBV7-2; d_call: -; cdr3_aa: CASSRRADYGYTF; cdr3_nt: TGTGCCAGCAGCCGGCGGGCCGACTATGGCTACACCTTC
j_call: TRBJ2-5; clone_size: many; v_call: TRBV5-1; d_call: TRBD1; cdr3_aa: CASSEGQGAETQYF; cdr3_nt: TGCGCCAGCAGCGAGGGACAGGGCGCAGAGACCCAGTACTTC
j_call: TRBJ2-5; clone_size: -; v_call: TRBV7-2; d_call: -; cdr3_aa: CASSLVRQETQYF; cdr3_nt: TGTGCCAGCAGCTTAGTAAGACAAGAGACCCAGTACTTC
j_call: TRBJ2-2; clone_size: -; v_call: TRBV4-3; d_call: TRBD2; cdr3_aa: CASSQVSGTNTGELFF; cdr3_nt: TGCGCCAGCAGCCAAGTCAGCGGGACCAACACCGGGGAGCTGTTTTTT
j_call: TRBJ1-1; clone_size: many; v_call: TRBV5-1; d_call: -; cdr3_aa: CASSLESGHTEAFF; cdr3_nt: TGCGCCAGCAGCCTCGAGTCAGGGCACACTGAAGCTTTCTTT
j_call: TRBJ2-1; clone_size: -; v_call: TRBV7-3; d_call: -; cdr3_aa: CASRVNPSYNEQFF; cdr3_nt: TGTGCCAGCCGCGTAAACCCGTCCTACAATGAGCAGTTCTTC
j_call: TRBJ1-1; clone_size: many; v_call: TRBV6-1; d_call: TRBD1; cdr3_aa: CASTTVGTGGRAFF; cdr3_nt: TGTGCCAGCACAACCGTGGGGACAGGGGGTCGAGCTTTCTTT
j_call: TRBJ1-2; clone_size: few; v_call: TRBV4-3; d_call: -; cdr3_aa: CASSPKLAGRSYGYTF; cdr3_nt: TGCGCCAGCAGCCCCAAGTTGGCGGGGCGCAGCTATGGCTACACCTTC
j_call: TRBJ1-1; clone_size: -; v_call: TRBV19; d_call: -; cdr3_aa: CASSKRGTDTEAFF; cdr3_nt: TGTGCCAGTAGTAAGAGGGGAACGGACACTGAAGCTTTCTTT
j_call: TRBJ1-1; clone_size: many; v_call: TRBV28; d_call: -; cdr3_aa: CASSLARGDTEAFF; cdr3_nt: TGTGCCAGCAGTTTGGCCCGGGGAGACACTGAAGCTTTCTTT
j_call: TRBJ1-2; clone_size: few; v_call: TRBV24-1; d_call: -; cdr3_aa: CATSDPSGLAGYTF; cdr3_nt: TGTGCCACCAGTGATCCCTCGGGACTGGCTGGCTACACCTTC
j_call: TRBJ2-3; clone_size: few; v_call: TRBV6-5; d_call: -; cdr3_aa: CASSYSRGPDTQYF; cdr3_nt: TGTGCCAGCAGTTACAGCAGGGGCCCAGATACGCAGTATTTT
j_call: TRBJ2-3; clone_size: many; v_call: TRBV6-2/TRBV6-3; d_call: -; cdr3_aa: CASSLNSPDTQYF; cdr3_nt: TGTGCCAGCAGCCTAAACAGTCCAGATACGCAGTATTTT
j_call: TRBJ2-1; clone_size: few; v_call: TRBV4-3; d_call: -; cdr3_aa: CASSQRWSRQENSEQFF; cdr3_nt: TGCGCCAGCAGCCAAAGATGGAGCCGACAGGAAAATAGTGAGCAGTTCTTC
j_call: TRBJ1-2; clone_size: -; v_call: TRBV6-1; d_call: -; cdr3_aa: CASSTSFRDGYTF; cdr3_nt: TGTGCCAGCAGCACTAGTTTCAGGGATGGCTACACCTTC
j_call: TRBJ2-6; clone_size: few; v_call: TRBV2; d_call: -; cdr3_aa: CASSEDGSGANVLTF; cdr3_nt: TGTGCCAGCAGTGAAGACGGCTCTGGGGCCAACGTCCTGACTTTC
j_call: TRBJ1-2; clone_size: many; v_call: TRBV30; d_call: -; cdr3_aa: CAWSDLFGYTF; cdr3_nt: TGTGCCTGGAGTGACCTCTTTGGCTACACCTTC
j_call: TRBJ1-1; clone_size: many; v_call: TRBV11-2; d_call: -; cdr3_aa: CASSLQGEAFF; cdr3_nt: TGTGCCAGCAGCCTACAAGGGGAAGCTTTCTTT
j_call: TRBJ2-1; clone_size: many; v_call: TRBV10-2; d_call: -; cdr3_aa: CASSPGPILYNEQFF; cdr3_nt: TGCGCCAGCAGCCCGGGACCCATACTCTACAATGAACAGTTCTTC
j_call: TRBJ1-1; clone_size: many; v_call: TRBV5-1; d_call: -; cdr3_aa: CASRGGNTEAFF; cdr3_nt: TGCGCCAGCAGAGGAGGGAATACTGAAGCTTTCTTT
j_call: TRBJ1-2; clone_size: many; v_call: TRBV28; d_call: -; cdr3_aa: CASSPTSSSNYGYTF; cdr3_nt: TGTGCCAGCAGTCCTACCTCGTCCTCTAACTATGGCTACACCTTC
j_call: TRBJ1-6; clone_size: many; v_call: TRBV7-2; d_call: -; cdr3_aa: CASSSDTSPLHF; cdr3_nt: TGTGCCAGCAGCTCGGACACCTCACCCCTCCACTTT